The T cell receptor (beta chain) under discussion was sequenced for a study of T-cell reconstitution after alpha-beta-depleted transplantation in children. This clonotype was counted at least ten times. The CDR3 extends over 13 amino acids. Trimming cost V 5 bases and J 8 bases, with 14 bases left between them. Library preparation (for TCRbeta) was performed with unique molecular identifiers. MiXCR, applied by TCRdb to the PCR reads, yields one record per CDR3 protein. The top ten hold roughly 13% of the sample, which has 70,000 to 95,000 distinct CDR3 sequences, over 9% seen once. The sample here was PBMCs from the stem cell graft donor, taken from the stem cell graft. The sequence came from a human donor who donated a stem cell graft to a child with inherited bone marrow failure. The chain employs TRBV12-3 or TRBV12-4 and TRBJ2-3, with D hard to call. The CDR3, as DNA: TGTGCCAGCAGTCGGGCGACCTGGGCTACGCAGTATTTT. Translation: CASSRATWATQYF.